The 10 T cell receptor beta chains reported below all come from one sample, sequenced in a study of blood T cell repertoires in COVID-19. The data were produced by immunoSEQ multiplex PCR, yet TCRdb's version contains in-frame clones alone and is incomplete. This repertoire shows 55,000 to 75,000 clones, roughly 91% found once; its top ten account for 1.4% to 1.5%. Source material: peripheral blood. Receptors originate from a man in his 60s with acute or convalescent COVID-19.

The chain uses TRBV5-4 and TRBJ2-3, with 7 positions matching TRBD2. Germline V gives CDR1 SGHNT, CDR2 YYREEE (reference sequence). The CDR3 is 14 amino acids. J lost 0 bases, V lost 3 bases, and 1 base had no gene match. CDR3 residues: CASSWGLSTDTQYF. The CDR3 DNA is TGTGCCAGCAGCTGGGGACTAAGCACAGATACGCAGTATTTT.

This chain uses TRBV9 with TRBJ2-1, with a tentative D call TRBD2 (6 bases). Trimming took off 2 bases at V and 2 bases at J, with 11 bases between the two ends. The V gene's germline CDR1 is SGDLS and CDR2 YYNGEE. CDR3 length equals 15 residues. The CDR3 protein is CASSVGTPTYNEQFF. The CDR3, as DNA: TGTGCCAGCAGCGTCGGGACTCCGACCTACAATGAGCAGTTCTTC. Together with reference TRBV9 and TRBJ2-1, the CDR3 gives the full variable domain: DSGVTQTPKHLITATGQRVTLRCSPRSGDLSVYWYQQSLDQGLQFLIQYYNGEERAKGNILERFSAQQFPDLHSELNLSSLELGDSALYFCASSVGTPTYNEQFFGPGTRLTVL.

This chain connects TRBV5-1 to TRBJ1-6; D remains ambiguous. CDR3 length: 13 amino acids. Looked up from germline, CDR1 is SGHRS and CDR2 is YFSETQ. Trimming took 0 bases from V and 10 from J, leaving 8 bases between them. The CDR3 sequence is CASSLGRGSPLHF. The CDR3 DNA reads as TGCGCCAGCAGCTTGGGGCGGGGATCACCCCTCCACTTT.

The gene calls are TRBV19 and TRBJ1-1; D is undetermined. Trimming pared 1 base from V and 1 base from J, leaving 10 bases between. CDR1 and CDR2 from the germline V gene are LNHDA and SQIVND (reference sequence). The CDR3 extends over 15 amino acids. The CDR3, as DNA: TGTGCCAGTAGTATAGGTAGACTTGGGAACACTGAAGCTTTCTTT. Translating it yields CASSIGRLGNTEAFF.

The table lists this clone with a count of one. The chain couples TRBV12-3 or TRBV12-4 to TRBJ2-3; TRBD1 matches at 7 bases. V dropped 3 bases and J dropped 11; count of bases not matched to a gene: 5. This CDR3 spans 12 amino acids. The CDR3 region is CASSFRSGGQYF. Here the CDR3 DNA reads TGTGCCAGCAGTTTTAGGTCAGGGGGGCAGTATTTT.

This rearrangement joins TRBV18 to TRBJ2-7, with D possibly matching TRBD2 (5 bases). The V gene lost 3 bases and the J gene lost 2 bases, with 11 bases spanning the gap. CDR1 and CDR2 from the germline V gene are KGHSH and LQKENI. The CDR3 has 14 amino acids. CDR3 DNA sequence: TGTGCCAGCTCACCTCTAAACGGGGCCTACGAGCAGTACTTC. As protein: CASSPLNGAYEQYF.

CDR3 sequence reads: CATSDPGVETQYF. Written as DNA, the CDR3 is TGTGCCACCAGTGATCCAGGGGTAGAGACCCAGTACTTC. The rearrangement uses TRBV24-1 and TRBJ2-5, with D perhaps matching TRBD1 (6 bases). The CDR3 runs 13 residues. Germline lookup yields CDR1 KGHDR and CDR2 SFDVKD. Trimming cost V 3 bases and J 4 bases, with 8 bases left between them.

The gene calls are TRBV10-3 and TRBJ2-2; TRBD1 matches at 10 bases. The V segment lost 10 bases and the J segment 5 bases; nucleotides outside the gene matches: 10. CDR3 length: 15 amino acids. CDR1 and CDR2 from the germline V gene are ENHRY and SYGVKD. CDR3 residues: CATFPGQGLTGELFF. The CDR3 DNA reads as TGTGCCACCTTTCCGGGACAGGGGTTGACCGGGGAGCTGTTTTTT.

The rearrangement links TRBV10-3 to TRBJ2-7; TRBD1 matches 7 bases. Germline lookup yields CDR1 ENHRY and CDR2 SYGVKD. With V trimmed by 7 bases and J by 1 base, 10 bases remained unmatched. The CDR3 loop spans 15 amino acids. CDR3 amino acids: CAIKVGQSASYEQYF. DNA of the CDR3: TGTGCCATCAAGGTGGGACAGTCAGCATCCTACGAGCAGTACTTC.

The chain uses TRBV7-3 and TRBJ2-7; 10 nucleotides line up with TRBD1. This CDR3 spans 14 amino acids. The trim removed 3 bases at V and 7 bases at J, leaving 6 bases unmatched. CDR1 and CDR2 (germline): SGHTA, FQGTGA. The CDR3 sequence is CASSLSGQGIEQYF. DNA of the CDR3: TGTGCCAGCAGCTTGTCGGGACAGGGGATTGAGCAGTACTTC.